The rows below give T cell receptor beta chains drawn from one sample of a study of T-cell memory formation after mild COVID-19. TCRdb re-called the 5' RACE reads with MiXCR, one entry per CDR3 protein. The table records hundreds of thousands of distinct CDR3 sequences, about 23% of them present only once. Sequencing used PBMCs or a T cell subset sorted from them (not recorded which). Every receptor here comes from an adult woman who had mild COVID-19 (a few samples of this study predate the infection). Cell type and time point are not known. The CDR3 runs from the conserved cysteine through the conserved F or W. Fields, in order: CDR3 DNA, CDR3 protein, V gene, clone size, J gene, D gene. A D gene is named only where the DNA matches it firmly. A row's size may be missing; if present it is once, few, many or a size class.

TGTGCCAGCAGCTTGTATACCAGCTCCTACAATGAGCAGTTCTTC	CASSLYTSSYNEQFF	TRBV12-3/TRBV12-4	few	TRBJ2-1	.
TGCAGTGCTATGGCGGGGGCAAGAGGCACAGATACGCAGTATTTT	CSAMAGARGTDTQYF	TRBV20-1	few	TRBJ2-3	.
TGTGCCAGCAGTTTTGGTGTGTCCGGCTACGAGCAGTACTTC	CASSFGVSGYEQYF	TRBV12-3/TRBV12-4	few	TRBJ2-7	.
TGTGCCTGGAGCGGACAGGTCGGACACACTGAAGCTTTCTTT	CAWSGQVGHTEAFF	TRBV30	few	TRBJ1-1	TRBD1
TGCAGCGCTGAAGCGGGGGGCTTTACAGATACGCAGTATTTT	CSAEAGGFTDTQYF	TRBV29-1	.	TRBJ2-3	TRBD2
TGTGCCAGTAGCCATGGCAATAGCATCGGCGAGCAGTACTTC	CASSHGNSIGEQYF	TRBV19	few	TRBJ2-7	.
TGTGCCAGCAGTTTCACGGGAATAGCGTTGAGCTCCTACGAGCAGTACTTC	CASSFTGIALSSYEQYF	TRBV28	.	TRBJ2-7	.
TGTGCCAGCAGCTTGCACTTGGACTGGGCGACAATCACCGGGGAGCTGTTTTTT	CASSLHLDWATITGELFF	TRBV5-5	few	TRBJ2-2	.
TGTGCCACCAGTGAGCCTATCGGACAGGGTGGCCACACCGGGGAGCTGTTTTTT	CATSEPIGQGGHTGELFF	TRBV24-1	few	TRBJ2-2	TRBD1
TGCAGTGCTTTTTCCGTTTTTGGGGGGCTCGATTCACCCCTCCACTTT	CSAFSVFGGLDSPLHF	TRBV20-1	few	TRBJ1-6	.
TGCGCCAGCAGCTCCGACCCGGTGACAGTAAACACTGAAGCTTTCTTT	CASSSDPVTVNTEAFF	TRBV5-1	.	TRBJ1-1	.
TGCGCCAGCAGCCGGACTAGCGGTTACAATGAGCAGTTCTTC	CASSRTSGYNEQFF	TRBV10-2	few	TRBJ2-1	TRBD2
TGTGCCAGTAGTAAGACCACTATGAACTATGGCTACACCTTC	CASSKTTMNYGYTF	TRBV19	.	TRBJ1-2	.
TGTGCCAGCAGCCTCCAGCCGGTGGCGGTCCCGAACACCGGGGAGCTGTTTTTT	CASSLQPVAVPNTGELFF	TRBV9	.	TRBJ2-2	.
TGTGCCAGCAGTTACTGGGGGCCGCTTGCCGGGGAGCTGTTTTTT	CASSYWGPLAGELFF	TRBV6-5	.	TRBJ2-2	.
TGTGCCAGCAGCTCGGGTCCAGGGAACACTGAAGCTTTCTTT	CASSSGPGNTEAFF	TRBV11-3	few	TRBJ1-1	.
TGTGCCAGCAGTCCGCTAGCGGGGGGGCGCGGACAAGAGACCCAGTACTTC	CASSPLAGGRGQETQYF	TRBV7-7	few	TRBJ2-5	TRBD2
TGTGCCAGCAGCCGAAGGGGGACCCCCTACGAGCAGTACTTC	CASSRRGTPYEQYF	TRBV7-9	.	TRBJ2-7	.
TGTGCCAGCAGCCCGAGGGTGTCAAACTCCTACAATGAGCAGTTCTTC	CASSPRVSNSYNEQFF	TRBV11-3	.	TRBJ2-1	.
TGTGCCAGCAGCTTAGTTTTAACAGACTACGAGCAGTACTTC	CASSLVLTDYEQYF	TRBV7-9	medium-sized	TRBJ2-7	.
TGTGCCAGCAGCCAAGTGTGGAACACTGAAGCTTTCTTT	CASSQVWNTEAFF	TRBV14	few	TRBJ1-1	.
TGTGCCAGCACCACACCCCGGGACAGCTATGAAGCTTTCTTT	CASTTPRDSYEAFF	TRBV12-3/TRBV12-4	.	TRBJ1-1	TRBD1
TGTGCCAGCAGCCTGGGACAGCAGAACACCGGGGAGCTGTTTTTT	CASSLGQQNTGELFF	TRBV11-2	few	TRBJ2-2	TRBD1
TGTGCCAGCAGCCGAGGAGTAACCCCCAAGCAGTTCTTC	CASSRGVTPKQFF	TRBV3-1	few	TRBJ2-1	.
TGTGCCAGCAGTGAATCGTTACGCTACGAGCAGTACTTC	CASSESLRYEQYF	TRBV25-1	.	TRBJ2-7	.
TGTGCCACCAGTGATCCGGGACGAGGCGATGAAAAACTGTTTTTT	CATSDPGRGDEKLFF	TRBV24-1	.	TRBJ1-4	.
TGCAGTGCTAGAGATCCCCCGACGTACGAGCAGTACTTC	CSARDPPTYEQYF	TRBV20-1	.	TRBJ2-7	.
TGTGCCAGCAGCCCTAGGGAGGTAAAGGCCAACGTCCTGACTTTC	CASSPREVKANVLTF	TRBV12-3/TRBV12-4	.	TRBJ2-6	.
TGTGCCAGCAGCGTAGCTTACGCGAACACCGGGGAGCTGTTTTTT	CASSVAYANTGELFF	TRBV9	few	TRBJ2-2	.
TGCGCCAGCAGCCAAGGGACCCTGAAGGACGACACCATATATTTT	CASSQGTLKDDTIYF	TRBV4-3	few	TRBJ1-3	.
TGCGCCAGCAGCCAAGATAAGGTCTCCTACAATGAGCAGTTCTTC	CASSQDKVSYNEQFF	TRBV4-1	.	TRBJ2-1	.
TGCGCCAGCAGCCAAGATAGGAGGCTAGCGGGGGGAGGTTATACCGGGGAGCTGTTTTTT	CASSQDRRLAGGGYTGELFF	TRBV4-1	few	TRBJ2-2	TRBD2
TGTGCCAGCAGCTGGGGGAATTACCAAGAGACCCAGTACTTC	CASSWGNYQETQYF	TRBV7-9	.	TRBJ2-5	.
TGTGCCACCAGCAGAGAGTCGTCCAGCAACATTCAGTACTTC	CATSRESSSNIQYF	TRBV15	.	TRBJ2-4	.
TGCGCCAGCAGCCAAGATTTCGGCAGGGGGGCCACTGAAGCTTTCTTT	CASSQDFGRGATEAFF	TRBV4-3	.	TRBJ1-1	TRBD1
TGTGCCAGCACCCGACAGTCCTACAATGAGCAGTTCTTC	CASTRQSYNEQFF	TRBV25-1	few	TRBJ2-1	.
TGCAGCTCGATGGAAGGGGGCGGGAGCACTGAAGCTTTCTTT	CSSMEGGGSTEAFF	TRBV29-1	.	TRBJ1-1	TRBD1
TGTGCCAGCAGCAAACTAAACGAGACCCAGTACTTC	CASSKLNETQYF	TRBV21-1	.	TRBJ2-5	.
TGTGCCAGCAGCCTCCCAAGGGGGGAGAACGGCGGGGAGCTGTTTTTT	CASSLPRGENGGELFF	TRBV7-9	few	TRBJ2-2	.
TGTGCCAGCAGCCCGACTATGTTTGGGGCACCCGGGGAGCTGTTTTTT	CASSPTMFGAPGELFF	TRBV7-2	few	TRBJ2-2	.